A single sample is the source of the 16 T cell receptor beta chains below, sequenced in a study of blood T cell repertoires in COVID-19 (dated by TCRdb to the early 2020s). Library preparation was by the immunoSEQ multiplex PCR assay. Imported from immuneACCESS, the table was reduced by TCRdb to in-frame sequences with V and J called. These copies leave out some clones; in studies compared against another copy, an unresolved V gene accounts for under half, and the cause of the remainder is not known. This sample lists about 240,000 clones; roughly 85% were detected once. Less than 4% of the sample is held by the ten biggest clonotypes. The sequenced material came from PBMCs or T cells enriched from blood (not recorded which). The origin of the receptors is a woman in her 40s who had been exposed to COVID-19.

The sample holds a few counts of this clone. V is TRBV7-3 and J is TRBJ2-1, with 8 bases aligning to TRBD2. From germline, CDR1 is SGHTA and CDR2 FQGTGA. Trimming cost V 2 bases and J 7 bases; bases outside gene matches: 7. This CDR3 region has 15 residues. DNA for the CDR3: TGTGCCAGCAGCTTATTACCGGGAGGGGCGAATGAGCAGTTCTTC. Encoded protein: CASSLLPGGANEQFF.

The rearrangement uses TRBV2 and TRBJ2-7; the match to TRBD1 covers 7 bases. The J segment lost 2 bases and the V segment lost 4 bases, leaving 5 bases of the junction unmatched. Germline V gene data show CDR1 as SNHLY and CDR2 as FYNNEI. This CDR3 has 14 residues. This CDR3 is CASSGWTGTYEQYF. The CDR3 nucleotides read TGTGCCAGCAGTGGATGGACAGGAACCTACGAGCAGTACTTC.

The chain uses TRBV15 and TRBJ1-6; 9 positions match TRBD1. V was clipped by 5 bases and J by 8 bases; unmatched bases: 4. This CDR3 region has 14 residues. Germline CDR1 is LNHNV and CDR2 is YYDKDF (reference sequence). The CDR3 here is CATSGRTGDSPLHF. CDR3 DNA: TGTGCCACCAGCGGCCGGACAGGGGATTCACCCCTCCACTTT.

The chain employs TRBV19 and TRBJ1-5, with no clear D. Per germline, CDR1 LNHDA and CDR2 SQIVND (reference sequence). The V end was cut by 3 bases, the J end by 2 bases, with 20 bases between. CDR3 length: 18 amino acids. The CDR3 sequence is CASSIERTGEFGNQPQHF. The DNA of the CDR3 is TGTGCCAGTAGTATCGAGCGGACCGGGGAGTTCGGCAATCAGCCCCAGCATTTT. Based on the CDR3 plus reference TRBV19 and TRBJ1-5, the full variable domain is DGGITQSPKYLFRKEGQNVTLSCEQNLNHDAMYWYRQDPGQGLRLIYYSQIVNDFQKGDIAEGYSVSREKKESFPLTVTSAQKNPTAFYLCASSIERTGEFGNQPQHFGDGTRLSIL.

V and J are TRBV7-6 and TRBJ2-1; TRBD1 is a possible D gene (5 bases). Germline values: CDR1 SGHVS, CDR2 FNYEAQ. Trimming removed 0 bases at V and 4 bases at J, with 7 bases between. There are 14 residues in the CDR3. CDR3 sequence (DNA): TGTGCCAGCAGCTTAGCGCCAGGGTACAATGAGCAGTTCTTC. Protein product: CASSLAPGYNEQFF.

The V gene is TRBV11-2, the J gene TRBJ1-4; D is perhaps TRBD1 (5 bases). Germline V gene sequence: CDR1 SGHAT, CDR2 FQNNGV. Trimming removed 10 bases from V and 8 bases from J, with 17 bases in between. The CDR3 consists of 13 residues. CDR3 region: CATVGIGGEKLFF. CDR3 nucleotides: TGTGCCACCGTAGGCATCGGGGGGGAAAAACTGTTTTTT. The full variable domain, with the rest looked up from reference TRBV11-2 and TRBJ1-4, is EAGVAQSPRYKIIEKRQSVAFWCNPISGHATLYWYQQILGQGPKLLIQFQNNGVVDDSQLPKDRFSAERLKGVDSTLKIQPAKLEDSAVYLCATVGIGGEKLFFGSGTQLSVL.

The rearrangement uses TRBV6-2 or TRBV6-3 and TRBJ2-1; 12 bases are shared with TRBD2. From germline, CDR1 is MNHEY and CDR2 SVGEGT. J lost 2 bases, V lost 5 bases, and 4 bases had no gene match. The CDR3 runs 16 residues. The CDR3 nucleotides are TGTGCCAGCAGTACGCGGACTAGCGGGGCCTACAATGAGCAGTTCTTC. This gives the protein CASSTRTSGAYNEQFF.

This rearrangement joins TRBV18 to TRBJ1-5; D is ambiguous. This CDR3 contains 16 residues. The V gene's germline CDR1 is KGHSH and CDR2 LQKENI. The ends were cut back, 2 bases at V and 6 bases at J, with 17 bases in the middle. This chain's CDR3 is CASSPYRADAGQPQHF. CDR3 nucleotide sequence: TGTGCCAGCTCACCATACCGGGCCGATGCGGGTCAGCCCCAGCATTTT.

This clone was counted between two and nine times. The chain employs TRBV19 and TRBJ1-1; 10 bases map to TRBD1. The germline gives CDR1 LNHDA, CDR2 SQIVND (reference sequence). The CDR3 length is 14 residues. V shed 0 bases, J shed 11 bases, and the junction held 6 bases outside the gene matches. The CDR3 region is CASSIEEDRGFAFF. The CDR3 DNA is TGTGCCAGTAGTATAGAGGAGGACAGGGGGTTTGCTTTCTTT.

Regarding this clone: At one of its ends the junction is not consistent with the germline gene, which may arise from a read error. CDR3 sequence: CASSPGTPVFHF. As DNA, the CDR3 is TGTGCCAGCAGCCCCGGGACACCGGTTTTCCACTTC. The gene calls are TRBV5-6 and TRBJ1-2, with a weak D call TRBD1 (6 bases). Per the germline V gene, CDR1 is SGHDT and CDR2 is YYEEEE. The CDR3 length is 12 residues. The full variable domain, completed using reference TRBV5-6 and TRBJ1-2, is DAGVTQSPTHLIKTRGQQVTLRCSPKSGHDTVSWYQQALGQGPQFIFQYYEEEERQRGNFPDRFSGHQFPNYSSELNVNALLLGDSALYLCASSPGTPVFHFGSGTRLTVV.

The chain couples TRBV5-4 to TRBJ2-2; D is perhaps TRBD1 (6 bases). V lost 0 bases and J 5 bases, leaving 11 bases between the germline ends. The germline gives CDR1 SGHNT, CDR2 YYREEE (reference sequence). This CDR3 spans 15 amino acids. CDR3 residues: CASSLGTANTGELFF. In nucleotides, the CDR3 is TGTGCCAGCAGCTTGGGGACAGCAAATACCGGGGAGCTGTTTTTT.

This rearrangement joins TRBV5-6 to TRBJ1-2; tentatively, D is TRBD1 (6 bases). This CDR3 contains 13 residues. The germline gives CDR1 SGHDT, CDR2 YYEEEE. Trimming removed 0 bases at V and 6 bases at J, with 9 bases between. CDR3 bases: TGTGCCAGCAGCTTGGCGAGGACAGATGGCTACACCTTC. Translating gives CASSLARTDGYTF.

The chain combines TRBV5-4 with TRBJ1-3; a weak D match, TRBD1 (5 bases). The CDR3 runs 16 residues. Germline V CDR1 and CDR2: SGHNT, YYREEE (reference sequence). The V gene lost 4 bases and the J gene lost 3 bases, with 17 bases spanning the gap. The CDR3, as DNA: TGTGCCAGCAGCATATCAGATCGGGGGGATGGAAACACCATATATTTT. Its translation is CASSISDRGDGNTIYF.

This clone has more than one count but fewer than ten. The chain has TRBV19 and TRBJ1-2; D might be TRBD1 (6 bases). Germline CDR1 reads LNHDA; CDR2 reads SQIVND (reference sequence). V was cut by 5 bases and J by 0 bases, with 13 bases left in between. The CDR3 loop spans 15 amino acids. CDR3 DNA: TGTGCCAGTAGTCCAGAGGGGGGGCCTAACTATGGCTACACCTTC. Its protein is CASSPEGGPNYGYTF.

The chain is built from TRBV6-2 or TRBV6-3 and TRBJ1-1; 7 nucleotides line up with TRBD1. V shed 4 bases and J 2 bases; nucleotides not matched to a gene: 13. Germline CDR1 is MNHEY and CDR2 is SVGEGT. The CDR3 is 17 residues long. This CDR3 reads CASSFSMDRTSNTEAFF. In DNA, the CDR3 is TGTGCCAGCAGTTTTTCTATGGACAGGACATCTAACACTGAAGCTTTCTTT.

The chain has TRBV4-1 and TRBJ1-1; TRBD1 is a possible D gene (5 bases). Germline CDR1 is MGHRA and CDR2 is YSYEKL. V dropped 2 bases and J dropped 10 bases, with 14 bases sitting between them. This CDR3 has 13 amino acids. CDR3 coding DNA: TGCGCCAGCAGCCAAAAGGGACTTCAGGCAGCTTTCTTT. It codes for CASSQKGLQAAFF.